This T cell receptor (beta chain) was recorded in a study of blood T cells in healthy people across ages. This CDR3 is 16 amino acids long. The V end lost 2 bases, the J end lost 0 bases, and 14 bases lay between the germline ends. Germline lookup yields CDR1 SGHVS and CDR2 FQNEAQ. Using a J-beta primer mix together with a sample-barcoded 5' primer, a second PCR was run for roughly 7 to 12 cycles. From the 5' RACE reads, TCRdb called clonotypes with MiXCR, one entry per CDR3 protein. The sample holds over 1,500,000 distinct CDR3 sequences; 39% are singletons and the top ten take more than 20%. This clonotype was observed a few times. Donors were systemically healthy Caucasian individuals from Russia aged roughly 6 to 95 years.

Source material: blood. The chain carries TRBV7-8 and TRBJ2-7; possibly TRBD2 for D (6 bases). The receptor comes from a human donor in good health. The CDR3 loop is CASSLSSGLFSYEQYF. CDR3 in DNA: TGTGCCAGCAGCTTAAGTAGCGGCCTTTTCTCCTACGAGCAGTACTTC.